A selection of T cell receptor beta chains follows, all from one sample in a study of OX40 agonist ivuxolimab in advanced cancers. Produced via immunoSEQ multiplex PCR; TCRdb's table is partial and in-frame only. The data contain about 80,000 clones, more than 75% of them singletons. The sample in question was CD4+ or CD8+ T cells sorted from blood, obtained in a trial of the OX40 agonist ivuxolimab. The receptor source for this set is an adult with an advanced solid tumor such as melanoma, head and neck, liver or kidney cancer. CDR3s include the opening cysteine and the closing phenylalanine or tryptophan. The D gene is left open where the match is weak. Size values are once, few and many counts, or a class for expanded clones, and some rows have none.

TRBD2,TRBV9,TRBJ2-5,NA,TGTGCCAGCAGCGTTGGCACTAGCGGTTCCTGGTACCAAGAGACCCAGTACTTC,CASSVGTSGSWYQETQYF
TRBD2,TRBV25-1,TRBJ2-3,NA,TGTGCCAGCAGTGAATGGGCGGGAGCGACAGATACGCAGTATTTT,CASSEWAGATDTQYF
TRBD2,TRBV19,TRBJ2-2,NA,TGTGCCAGTAGCCGCTGGCGGGAGGGACCCGGGGAGCTGTTTTTT,CASSRWREGPGELFF
TRBD1,TRBV6-1,TRBJ1-4,NA,TGTGCCAGCAGTGACCCGGGACAGTATGAAAAACTGTTTTTT,CASSDPGQYEKLFF
NA,TRBV5-8,TRBJ2-5,NA,TGTGCCAGCATAGGGCTAGCTGGAGGGGAGACCCAGTACTTC,CASIGLAGGETQYF
TRBD1,TRBV5-1,TRBJ1-6,NA,TGCGCCAGCAGCGCCTGGGACAGGCCGAGCTCCTATAATTCACCCCTCCACTTT,CASSAWDRPSSYNSPLHF
NA,TRBV19,TRBJ2-5,NA,TGTGCCAGTAGCAGGGAATTAGGAGAGACCCAGTACTTC,CASSRELGETQYF
NA,TRBV6-5,TRBJ2-5,NA,TGTGCCAGCAGTTATTCTCCCATTACGGGAGAGACCCAGTACTTC,CASSYSPITGETQYF
TRBD1,TRBV6-5,TRBJ2-7,NA,TGTGCCAGCAACAAGGGACAGCGCGCCTACGAGCAGTACTTC,CASNKGQRAYEQYF
NA,TRBV9,TRBJ1-3,NA,TGTGCCAGCAGCCCCACTCCGGTGGGAAACACCATATATTTT,CASSPTPVGNTIYF
TRBD1,TRBV19,TRBJ2-5,once,TGTGCCAGTAGTCCCGGGACAGGCCCAAGGACCAAAGAGACCCAGTACTTC,CASSPGTGPRTKETQYF
TRBD1,TRBV2,TRBJ1-1,once,TGTGCCAGCAACACACAGGGGGCTTGGAACACTGAAGCTTTCTTT,CASNTQGAWNTEAFF
NA,TRBV19,TRBJ1-1,NA,TGTGCCAGTAGTATTCAAGCGAACACTGAAGCTTTCTTT,CASSIQANTEAFF
NA,TRBV7-6,TRBJ1-4,NA,TGTGCCAGCAGCTTAGCACGGGTTGGGGAAAAACTGTTTTTT,CASSLARVGEKLFF
TRBD1,TRBV7-3,TRBJ1-1,NA,TGTGCCAGCAGCCCAGGACAGGCCCCCAACACTGAAGCTTTCTTT,CASSPGQAPNTEAFF
TRBD2,TRBV2,TRBJ2-1,NA,TGTGCCAGCAGGACTAGCGGTTCCTACAATGAGCAGTTCTTC,CASRTSGSYNEQFF
TRBD1,TRBV18,TRBJ1-5,NA,TGTGCCAGCTCTCTGGACAGGGGCAATCAGCCCCAGCATTTT,CASSLDRGNQPQHF
TRBD2,TRBV10-3,TRBJ2-5,NA,TGTGCCATCTCCGGGGGGCAAGAGACCCAGTACTTC,CAISGGQETQYF
NA,TRBV28,TRBJ1-2,NA,TGTGCCAGCAGTCCTTTTACGACCCCTTTGGGCTATGGCTACACCTTC,CASSPFTTPLGYGYTF
NA,TRBV5-1,TRBJ1-1,NA,TGCGCCAGCAGCTTGGGGGCATCGGGAACTGAAGCTTTCTTT,CASSLGASGTEAFF
NA,TRBV18,TRBJ2-3,NA,TGTGCCAGCTCACCAGCGACAGATACGCAGTATTTT,CASSPATDTQYF
NA,TRBV6-1,TRBJ2-5,NA,TGTGCCAGCAGTGATCGGGGGGCGGCAAAAGAGACCCAGTACTTC,CASSDRGAAKETQYF
TRBD1,TRBV18,TRBJ1-4,NA,TGTGCCAGCGCGGACAGGGGTAATGAAAAACTGTTTTTT,CASADRGNEKLFF
NA,TRBV5-1,TRBJ1-2,NA,TGCGCCAGCAGCTTGGAAGGGGACCGGGGGGGTCGAGGCTACACCTTC,CASSLEGDRGGRGYTF
NA,TRBV11-2,TRBJ2-2,few,TGTGCCAGCACCCAGGGGATTTATGGGACCGGGGAGCTGTTTTTT,CASTQGIYGTGELFF
NA,TRBV10-3,TRBJ2-2,few,TGTGCCATCAGCTTAGGACAAACCGGGGAGCTGTTTTTT,CAISLGQTGELFF
NA,TRBV9,TRBJ1-2,NA,TGTGCCAGCAGCGTAGGCGACCGCACTAACTATGGCTACACCTTC,CASSVGDRTNYGYTF
NA,TRBV28,TRBJ1-4,NA,TGTGCCAGCGCGGCAGGGAATAATGAAAAACTGTTTTTT,CASAAGNNEKLFF
NA,TRBV5-4,TRBJ1-5,NA,TGTGCCAGCAGCTCAAATCCCCTGGGCAATCAGCCCCAGCATTTT,CASSSNPLGNQPQHF
NA,TRBV5-6,TRBJ1-1,NA,TGTGCCAGCATTTTCCAGGGGCACGACACTGAAGCTTTCTTT,CASIFQGHDTEAFF
TRBD2,TRBV9,TRBJ2-5,NA,TGTGCCAGCAGCGTTGGGACTACCATAAGAGGGACCCAGTACTTC,CASSVGTTIRGTQYF
NA,TRBV28,TRBJ1-2,once,TGTGCCAGCAGTTTTTTGGGATCTGGCTACACCTTC,CASSFLGSGYTF
NA,TRBV4-2,TRBJ2-5,NA,TGTGCCAGCAGCCAAGAGGGTTTTAAGGAGACCCAGTACTTC,CASSQEGFKETQYF